Shown below are 17 T cell receptor beta chains from a single sample sequenced in a study of identical twins (dated by TCRdb to 2016 to 2017). Library preparation employed 5' RACE. Sequencing was carried out with an Illumina HiSeq 2000. Using fastp trimming at Q25 and MiXCR clonotype assembly, TCRdb reanalyzed the public sequencing data and kept in-frame beta chains. Each entry merges the rows of one CDR3 protein and shows their most common DNA and genes. This sample has over 550,000 distinct CDR3 sequences in its table, and 7.1% of those were observed once. About 1.5% of the sample goes to the ten largest clones. These data were also filed under a second study, of yellow fever vaccine responses in identical twins.

The sequenced sample was PBMCs. Every receptor here comes from a woman aged 18-35 years in good health.

At least ten counts were recorded for this clonotype. The chain carries TRBV14 and TRBJ2-7, with 7 bases matching TRBD1. Trimming cost V 1 base and J 2 bases; bases outside gene matches: 5. The germline CDR1 and CDR2 sequences are SGHDN and FVKESK. There are 15 residues in the CDR3. The CDR3 DNA reads as TGTGCCAGCAGCCAAGTCGGCAGGGGGACCTACGAGCAGTACTTC. This codes for CASSQVGRGTYEQYF.

Concerning this clonotype itself: Compared with germline, one end of the junction differs, possibly owing to a read error. The chain recombines TRBV5-1 with TRBJ2-1, with 9 bases lining up with TRBD2. Germline V gives CDR1 SGHRS, CDR2 YFSETQ. CDR3 size: 15 residues. The CDR3 region has the DNA TGCGCCAGCAGACCCCCCGGGACTAGCCACAATGACCAGTTCTTC. Protein sequence: CASRPPGTSHNDQFF.

The CDR3 sequence: CASSQDQPRKLAKNIQYF. For the CDR3, the DNA is TGCGCCAGCAGCCAAGATCAGCCCCGGAAACTAGCCAAAAACATTCAGTACTTC. The chain couples TRBV4-1 to TRBJ2-4; no reliable D call. From germline, CDR1 is MGHRA and CDR2 YSYEKL. Deletions cut 0 bases from V and 0 bases from J, with 15 bases between. There are 18 residues in the CDR3.

This clonotype was picked up a small number of times. The rearrangement uses TRBV5-6 and TRBJ2-7; maybe TRBD1 (6 bases). V lost 4 bases and J lost 0, with 20 bases in between. Germline V gives CDR1 SGHDT, CDR2 YYEEEE. CDR3 length: 17 amino acids. CDR3 residues: CASSLFLDSQSSYEQYV. CDR3 coding DNA: TGTGCCAGCAGCCTTTTCCTGGACAGTCAGAGCTCCTACGAGCAGTACGTC.

This clonotype was counted at least ten times. The genes are TRBV20-1 and TRBJ2-1; D is perhaps TRBD2 (5 bases). V was shortened by 3 bases and J by 7 bases, with 10 bases between the two germline ends. The CDR3 runs 12 residues. Germline V gives CDR1 DFQATT, CDR2 SNEGSKA (reference sequence). The chain's CDR3 is CSARRTGNEQFF. The CDR3 bases are TGCAGTGCTAGGAGGACTGGTAATGAGCAGTTCTTC.

The chain couples TRBV20-1 to TRBJ2-6; D not certain. CDR3 length: 15 residues. V was pared by 0 bases and J by 0 bases, with 6 bases between. Germline V CDR1 and CDR2: DFQATT, SNEGSKA (reference sequence). CDR3 sequence: CSAREDSSGANVLTF. The CDR3 region has the DNA TGCAGTGCTAGAGAAGACTCCTCTGGGGCCAACGTCCTGACTTTC.

This clonotype was seen only a few times. This may stem from a read error, because a much larger clone lies one nucleotide away. J is TRBJ1-1 and V is TRBV10-3, with unresolved D. The CDR3 extends over 15 amino acids. In germline, CDR1 is ENHRY, CDR2 SYGVKD. Trimming removed 0 bases from V and 0 bases from J, with 8 bases in between. CDR3 DNA sequence: TGTGCCATCAGTGAGTCAGGGCGGATGAACACTGAAGCTTTCTTT. Translation gives CAISESGRMNTEAFF.

This clonotype was counted at least ten times. The V and J genes are TRBV12-3 or TRBV12-4 and TRBJ1-2; 7 bases line up with TRBD1. There are 14 residues in the CDR3. The V gene end was trimmed by 5 bases and the J gene end by 8 bases; junction bases not matched to a gene: 11. CDR3 region: CASSPEDRAWGYTF. CDR3 bases: TGTGCCAGCAGTCCCGAAGACAGGGCTTGGGGCTACACCTTC.

This chain joins TRBV24-1 and TRBJ2-2; D gene uncertain. This CDR3 is 15 amino acids long. The germline gives CDR1 KGHDR, CDR2 SFDVKD. The germline V and J ends were trimmed by 3 bases and 1 base, with 8 bases remaining between them. Written as DNA, the CDR3 is TGTGCCACCAGTGATAGGCACGTGAACACCGGGGAGCTGTTTTTT. Protein sequence: CATSDRHVNTGELFF.

This clonotype was found many times. The rearrangement links TRBV14 to TRBJ1-6; tentatively, D is TRBD1 (5 bases). Germline-derived CDR1 and CDR2 are SGHDN and FVKESK. V lost 2 bases, J lost 14 bases, and 13 bases lay in between. The length of the CDR3 is 13 residues. Here the CDR3 reads CASSQNQGYTLHF. The CDR3 coding sequence is TGTGCCAGCAGCCAAAACCAGGGATACACCCTCCACTTT.

The sample holds many counts of this clonotype. This CDR3 is CASSLNRDRLLYNEQFF. The CDR3 DNA is TGTGCCAGCAGTTTAAATCGGGACAGATTACTTTACAATGAGCAGTTCTTC. The rearrangement joins TRBV12-3 or TRBV12-4 to TRBJ2-1; 7 bases are a match to TRBD1. This CDR3 is built from 17 residues. V was pared by 2 bases and J by 4 bases, with 11 bases of the junction left unmatched.

The gene calls are TRBV6-1 and TRBJ2-1; 9 nucleotides match TRBD2. The germline CDR1 and CDR2 sequences are MNHNS and SASEGT. There are 16 residues in the CDR3. Trimming at V came to 8 bases and at J to 8 bases, leaving 16 bases not matched to a gene. The CDR3 DNA reads as TGTGCCAGCCGGCCTGGGGGGAAGCGGGAGGTTCATGAGCAGTTCTTC. This sequence encodes CASRPGGKREVHEQFF.

In DNA form, the CDR3 reads TGTGCCAGCAGCTTGGGGAGGGGAGTGGAAGACTATGGCTACACCTTC. It yields the protein CASSLGRGVEDYGYTF. V and J are TRBV7-6 and TRBJ1-2; D may be TRBD1 (5 bases). The CDR3 sequence is 16 residues long. The germline gives CDR1 SGHVS, CDR2 FNYEAQ. The V gene lost 3 bases and the J gene lost 3 bases, with 17 bases spanning the gap.

This chain uses TRBV14 with TRBJ2-3, with D perhaps matching TRBD2 (5 bases). Germline CDR1 is SGHDN and CDR2 is FVKESK. The CDR3 is 17 amino acids. Trimming removed 1 base at V and 0 bases at J, with 14 bases between. The CDR3 is CASSQVRGSPSTDTQYF. In DNA form, the CDR3 reads TGTGCCAGCAGCCAAGTTCGAGGGAGCCCGAGCACAGATACGCAGTATTTT.

This sequence joins TRBV5-1 and TRBJ2-3; the match to TRBD2 covers 12 bases. This CDR3 comprises 18 residues. CDR1 and CDR2 from the germline V gene are SGHRS and YFSETQ. J gave up 2 bases and V 4 bases, and 11 bases lay outside the gene matches. The CDR3 sequence: CASSAGLAGTSFTDTQYF. The CDR3 DNA reads TGCGCCAGCAGCGCGGGACTAGCGGGCACCTCTTTCACAGATACGCAGTATTTT.

This clonotype turned up a few times. The genes are TRBV7-9 and TRBJ2-7; perhaps TRBD2 as D (5 bases). This CDR3 has 15 amino acids. Germline CDR1 SEHNR, CDR2 FQNEAQ (reference sequence). V lost 5 bases and J lost 3, with 17 bases in between. The CDR3, as DNA: TGTGCCAGCAGCCATACAGCGGTCGCAAACTACGAGCAGTACGTC. This gives the protein CASSHTAVANYEQYV.

The chain recombines TRBV25-1 with TRBJ1-1; no firm D call. Germline-derived CDR1 and CDR2 are MGHDK and SYGVNS. V lost 1 base, J lost 5 bases, and 11 bases lay in between. This CDR3 is built from 14 residues. As DNA, the CDR3 is TGTGCCAGCAGTGAATCTTCGAGGGTTACTGAAGCTTTCTTT. It translates to CASSESSRVTEAFF.